The 27 T cell receptor beta chains below all came from one sample that was sequenced in a study of blood T cell repertoires in COVID-19. Profiled with immunoSEQ multiplex PCR; TCRdb holds only in-frame clones, not every one. The sample holds 200,000 to 300,000 clones; 65% to 90% are singletons and the top ten take 1.5% to 2%. The material sequenced was peripheral blood. These receptors all come from a man aged 25 to 40 with active or convalescent COVID-19.

This chain joins TRBV27 and TRBJ2-7; TRBD1 matches 10 bases. Germline CDR1 is MNHEY and CDR2 is SMNVEV (reference sequence). The CDR3 contains 15 residues. Losses at the gene ends were 4 bases for V and 7 bases for J; bases not matched to a gene: 10. The CDR3 coding sequence is TGTGCCAGCAGTTCCCCGGGACAGGGGTTCCGTGAGCAGTACTTC. This gives the protein CASSSPGQGFREQYF.

CDR3 nucleotides: TGTGCCAGCAGCCAAGATTGGAGGGGCTATGGCTACACCTTC. This gives the protein CASSQDWRGYGYTF. This sequence joins TRBV3-1 (or the pseudogene TRBV3-2) and TRBJ1-2; D possibly corresponds to TRBD1 (5 bases). Trimming took off 0 bases at V and 4 bases at J, with 9 bases between the two ends. This CDR3 is 14 amino acids long. CDR1 and CDR2 from the germline V gene are LGHDT and YNNKEL (reference sequence).

The CDR3 nucleotides read TGCGCCAGCAGCTTGGGAGTGGAGCAGTTCTTC. Amino acids: CASSLGVEQFF. The rearrangement uses TRBV5-1 and TRBJ2-1; no clear D. This CDR3 has 11 residues. Between the trimmed V and J ends, which lost 0 bases and 10 bases, there was a span of 5 bases. Germline V gene lookup returns CDR1 SGHRS and CDR2 YFSETQ.

The chain carries TRBV2 and TRBJ1-6; D is unclear. The CDR3 sequence is 13 residues long. Trimming cost V 8 bases and J 9 bases, with 14 bases left between them. CDR1 and CDR2 from the germline V gene are SNHLY and FYNNEI. The CDR3 loop is CASASGLSSPLHF. The CDR3 DNA reads TGTGCCAGCGCTTCAGGATTAAGTTCACCCCTCCACTTT.

The V gene is TRBV4-2, the J gene TRBJ1-2; possible D gene TRBD1, 5 bases. The CDR3 spans 16 residues. V was cut by 0 bases and J by 6 bases, with 17 bases left in between. The germline CDR1 and CDR2 sequences are LGHNA and YNFKEQ. CDR3 in DNA: TGTGCCAGCAGCCAAGATCGGTATGGCAGGGAGGATGGCTACACCTTC. It translates to CASSQDRYGREDGYTF.

This clone showed up just a few times. The V call is TRBV6-2 or TRBV6-3, the J call TRBJ2-7, with no clear D. The CDR3 is 11 amino acids. Trimming cost V 4 bases and J 4 bases, with 5 bases left between them. Germline V lookup: CDR1 MNHEY, CDR2 SVGEGT. The CDR3 spells CASSWSYEQYF. Written as DNA, the CDR3 is TGTGCCAGCAGTTGGAGTTACGAGCAGTACTTC.

V and J are TRBV23-1 and TRBJ2-5; 9 nucleotides align to TRBD2. TRBV23-1 is sorted into the ORF group, with uncertain function. There are 17 residues in the CDR3. Unmatched junction bases numbered 14, after V lost 4 bases and J lost 5 bases. CDR3 coding DNA: TGCGCCAGCAGTCGACGGCGTAGGGCGGGGGGGCCGGAGACCCAGTACTTC. Translation gives CASSRRRRAGGPETQYF.

This clone appeared a single time. The chain couples TRBV6-1 to TRBJ2-5; 11 bases map to TRBD2. V dropped 2 bases and J dropped 4; count of bases not matched to a gene: 6. The length of the CDR3 is 16 residues. The germline gives CDR1 MNHNS, CDR2 SASEGT. Here the CDR3 DNA reads TGTGCCAGCAGTGAAAGGGTAGCGGGGGGGCGAGAGACCCAGTACTTC. Protein product: CASSERVAGGRETQYF.

This clone was observed a single time. This chain links TRBV5-5 with TRBJ2-7, with 7 bases that match TRBD1. The germline CDR1 and CDR2 sequences are SGHKS and YYEKEE (reference sequence). The CDR3 is made up of 14 amino acids. V lost 4 bases to trimming and J lost 2 bases; unmatched junction nucleotides: 6. The CDR3: CASSTTGTPYEQYF. The CDR3, as DNA: TGTGCCAGCAGCACGACAGGGACCCCCTACGAGCAGTACTTC. The whole variable domain, remainder taken from reference TRBV5-5 and TRBJ2-7, is DAGVTQSPTHLIKTRGQQVTLRCSPISGHKSVSWYQQVLGQGPQFIFQYYEKEERGRGNFPDRFSARQFPNYSSELNVNALLLGDSALYLCASSTTGTPYEQYFGPGTRLTVT.

The V gene is TRBV6-5, the J gene TRBJ1-1; D gene ambiguous. CDR1 and CDR2 from the germline V gene are MNHEY and SVGAGI. Trimming stripped 5 bases from V and 8 bases from J, with 12 bases between. The CDR3 is made up of 12 amino acids. DNA of the CDR3: TGTGCCAGCAGTAGGAGTGGGTGGGAAGCTTTCTTT. Protein: CASSRSGWEAFF.

The chain is built from TRBV29-1 and TRBJ2-1; perhaps TRBD2 as D (5 bases). This CDR3 is 13 amino acids long. The germline V gene encodes CDR1 SQVTM and CDR2 ANQGSEA. The V gene lost 4 bases and the J gene lost 3 bases, with 10 bases spanning the gap. The CDR3 nucleotides read TGCAGCGTTGGCGAGCGGAGCTACAATGAGCAGTTCTTC. It yields the protein CSVGERSYNEQFF.

The chain couples TRBV12-3 or TRBV12-4 to TRBJ1-1, with no clear D. V was cut by 3 bases and J by 5 bases, with 7 bases left in between. The CDR3 extends over 12 amino acids. The CDR3 spells CASSFRLTEAFF. In DNA form, the CDR3 reads TGTGCCAGCAGTTTCAGGTTAACTGAAGCTTTCTTT.

V gene TRBV14 combines with J gene TRBJ2-5; 9 nucleotides line up with TRBD2. The CDR3 length is 16 residues. V was clipped by 2 bases and J by 4 bases; unmatched bases: 8. The germline gives CDR1 SGHDN, CDR2 FVKESK. In DNA form, the CDR3 reads TGTGCCAGCAGCCAAACCGCGGGGGGGCGTAGAGAGACCCAGTACTTC. Protein product: CASSQTAGGRRETQYF.

The chain employs TRBV5-1 and TRBJ2-3, with TRBD1 matching 7 bases. J was trimmed by 2 bases and V by 4 bases; bases with no gene match: 4. Germline V CDR1 and CDR2: SGHRS, YFSETQ. The CDR3 covers 14 residues. The CDR3 sequence is CASSHGQVTDTQYF. Here the CDR3 DNA reads TGCGCCAGCAGCCACGGACAGGTCACAGATACGCAGTATTTT.

On this clone itself: Sequence at one end of the junction differs from germline and may be a read error. The chain is built from TRBV27 and TRBJ1-4; a possible D gene is TRBD1 (6 bases). Looked up from germline, CDR1 is MNHEY and CDR2 is SMNVEV (reference sequence). This CDR3 contains 18 residues. The CDR3 is CASNLIGGRGTTNEKLFF. Here the CDR3 DNA reads TGTGCCAGCAATTTAATAGGAGGCAGGGGTACAACTAATGAAAAACTGTTTTTT.

This clone was seen more than once but under ten times. This chain links TRBV7-2 with TRBJ1-3, with D possibly matching TRBD1 (5 bases). The CDR3 extends over 16 amino acids. Germline lookup yields CDR1 SGHTA and CDR2 FQGNSA. Trimming removed 5 bases from V and 0 bases from J, with 14 bases in between. CDR3 region: CASSPNPGPSGNTIYF. CDR3 sequence (DNA): TGTGCCAGCAGCCCAAACCCAGGGCCCTCTGGAAACACCATATATTTT.

The chain has TRBV13 and TRBJ2-7; 7 bases align to TRBD1. V was pared by 8 bases and J by 1 base, with 14 bases of the junction left unmatched. CDR1 and CDR2 from the germline V gene are PRHDT and FYEKMQ (reference sequence). The CDR3 consists of 16 residues. The CDR3 protein is CASAYPQGDRSYEQYF. For the CDR3, the DNA is TGTGCCAGCGCTTACCCCCAGGGGGATCGGTCCTACGAGCAGTACTTC.

The V call is TRBV9, the J call TRBJ2-7, with 7 nucleotides matching TRBD1. J lost 5 bases, V lost 3 bases, and 2 bases had no gene match. CDR3 size: 12 residues. From germline, CDR1 is SGDLS and CDR2 YYNGEE. CDR3 in DNA: TGTGCCAGCAGCGGGGACAGCCACGAGCAGTACTTC. This codes for CASSGDSHEQYF.

V is TRBV7-9 and J is TRBJ1-6; 9 positions match TRBD1. CDR1 is SEHNR and CDR2 is FQNEAQ in the germline V gene (reference sequence). The V and J ends lost 4 bases and 6 bases, in that order; junction bases with no gene match: 7. The CDR3 loop spans 16 amino acids. The CDR3, as DNA: TGTGCCAGCAGCTCGGCGGGACAGGGTTTTAATTCACCCCTCCACTTT. This sequence encodes CASSSAGQGFNSPLHF.

This clone was seen once. This rearrangement joins TRBV2 to TRBJ1-2, with TRBD1 matching over 7 bases. This CDR3 is 12 amino acids long. The germline V gene encodes CDR1 SNHLY and CDR2 FYNNEI. V lost 6 bases to trimming and J lost 4 bases; unmatched junction nucleotides: 2. CDR3 coding DNA: TGTGCCAGCAGGGGGACAGTCTATGGCTACACCTTC. Translation gives CASRGTVYGYTF.

J is TRBJ1-2 and V is TRBV7-9; D is possibly TRBD1 (6 bases). The germline V gene encodes CDR1 SEHNR and CDR2 FQNEAQ (reference sequence). CDR3 length: 15 residues. V lost 0 bases, J lost 4 bases, and 12 bases lay in between. The CDR3 protein is CASSLAHEGGYGYTF. The CDR3 DNA sequence: TGTGCCAGCAGCTTAGCGCATGAAGGGGGCTATGGCTACACCTTC.

The chain uses TRBV4-2 and TRBJ2-3; 8 positions agree with TRBD2. CDR3 length: 16 amino acids. Trimming cost V 1 base and J 5 bases; bases outside gene matches: 8. Germline CDR1 is LGHNA and CDR2 is YNFKEQ. The chain's CDR3 is CASSQGIGGGQDTQYF. Here the CDR3 DNA reads TGTGCCAGCAGCCAAGGTATCGGCGGGGGGCAAGATACGCAGTATTTT.

CDR3 DNA sequence: TGTGCCAGCAGCCACGACGGGTTGGTCGCCTACGAGCAGTACTTC. It specifies CASSHDGLVAYEQYF. V gene TRBV7-2 combines with J gene TRBJ2-7; D not resolved. This CDR3 region has 15 residues. V was shortened by 5 bases and J by 2 bases, with 16 bases between the two germline ends. Germline CDR1 is SGHTA and CDR2 is FQGNSA.

A word on this clone: One end of the junction is discordant with germline, which a read error may explain. The chain links TRBV2 to TRBJ1-1; maybe TRBD1 (6 bases). Germline V CDR1 and CDR2: SNHLY, FYNNEI. CDR3 length: 14 residues. CDR3 in DNA: TGTGCCAGCAGTGTACAGGGAATGAATACTGAAGCTTTCTTT. Protein: CASSVQGMNTEAFF.

J is TRBJ1-2 and V is TRBV18, with a tentative D call TRBD1 (6 bases). The germline V gene encodes CDR1 KGHSH and CDR2 LQKENI. This CDR3 spans 15 amino acids. Trimming stripped 3 bases from V and 0 bases from J, with 11 bases between. In DNA form, the CDR3 reads TGTGCCAGCTCACCGGGGGCCAGAACTAACTATGGCTACACCTTC. It yields the protein CASSPGARTNYGYTF. Full variable domain (rest looked up from reference TRBV18 and TRBJ1-2): NAGVMQNPRHLVRRRGQEARLRCSPMKGHSHVYWYRQLPEEGLKFMVYLQKENIIDESGMPKERFSAEFPKEGPSILRIQQVVRGDSAAYFCASSPGARTNYGYTFGSGTRLTVV.

The rearrangement links TRBV5-4 to TRBJ2-3; D possibly corresponds to TRBD2 (6 bases). Trimming left V 1 base short and J 5 bases short, with 17 bases between. This CDR3 spans 16 amino acids. Germline assignment: CDR1 SGHNT and CDR2 YYREEE (reference sequence). The CDR3 DNA is TGTGCCAGCAGCTTGCTTCGCGGGACCCAGGGAGATACGCAGTATTTT. Translated: CASSLLRGTQGDTQYF.

The genes are TRBV9 and TRBJ2-3, with a weak D call TRBD2 (6 bases). Trimming cost V 3 bases and J 3 bases, with 17 bases left between them. This CDR3 has 16 residues. The V gene's germline CDR1 is SGDLS and CDR2 YYNGEE. CDR3 bases: TGTGCCAGCAGCGGGGGACTCCATGATGAGACAGATACGCAGTATTTT. This encodes CASSGGLHDETDTQYF.